This record covers a single T cell receptor beta chain. This record belongs to a study of shared clonotypes between healthy human individuals. Several immunoSEQ 96-well plates shared each subset's DNA, each plate a replicate. Libraries were prepared by immunoSEQ multiplex PCR; TCRdb keeps only in-frame clonotypes and omits some of them. This table has some 2,400,000 clones, around 95% appearing once. J gave up 5 bases and V 6 bases, and 11 bases lay outside the gene matches. CDR1 and CDR2 from the germline V gene are ENHRY and SYGVKD. The CDR3 is 15 amino acids. The genes are TRBV10-3 and TRBJ2-5, with 8 nucleotides matching TRBD2. The sequence derives from a man aged 18 to 29 in good health. The material sequenced was naive CD4+ T cells sorted from blood. Subset: CD45RA+ positively selected. The CDR3 bases are TGTGCCATCAGCCCCTCGGGGGGGTTGAGGGAGACCCAGTACTTC. Translating gives CAISPSGGLRETQYF.